The present TCR beta chain was sequenced within a study of Tregs in tolerant kidney transplant recipients. Study outcomes and limitations: Expanding Tregs on activated donor B cells appeared to best identify donor-specific TCRbeta clones. Donor-specific Treg expansion exceeded global Treg expansion in tolerant patients, suggesting antigen drive.

In this sample, this clone turned up a few times. Its antigen remains unidentified. The method was immunoSEQ multiplex PCR; TCRdb's version includes in-frame clones alone and lacks a portion of them. Of about 50,000 clones listed, approximately 89% are singletons. The nonmyeloablative bone marrow transplants came from related graft donors, with transient mixed chimerism. Unstimulated regulatory T cells (CD4+CD25+CD127-), CD4+CD25- non-regulatory cells, CD4 and CD8 cells were FACS-sorted from thawed PBMCs. Trimming took 6 bases from V and 3 from J; bases not matched to a gene: 17. The germline CDR1 and CDR2 sequences are MRHNA and SNTAGT. The CDR3 spans 17 residues.

This specimen was CD8+ T cells from blood (PBMCs), taken 12 months after the transplant. The TCR was taken from a human patient who received a combined kidney and bone marrow transplant. Part of the T cell pool may stem from the graft donor. The rearrangement joins TRBV6-4 to TRBJ2-7, with TRBD1 matching over 7 bases. The DNA of the CDR3 is TGTGCCAGCAGACTAACCGATAAGGACAGGCCACACTACGAGCAGTACTTC. This encodes CASRLTDKDRPHYEQYF.